The 27 T cell receptor beta chains given below trace back to one sample, sequenced in a study of shared clonotypes between healthy human individuals. Measured with immunoSEQ multiplex PCR; TCRdb has only the in-frame clones, and not every one. The table records about 480,000 clones, less than 85% of them present only once. The material sequenced was PBMCs. The receptors were sampled from a woman aged 40-49 years in good health. Some clones in this sample may be carry-over from other donors' samples.

This clone was seen at least ten times. CDR3 in DNA: TGTGCCAGTAGTCAGGGGACACCTGGTGGCTACACCTTC. Its translation: CASSQGTPGGYTF. This rearrangement joins TRBV19 to TRBJ1-2; D might be TRBD1 (6 bases). Germline V gives CDR1 LNHDA, CDR2 SQIVND (reference sequence). Trimming removed 5 bases from V and 7 bases from J, with 14 bases in between. The CDR3 has 13 residues.

This chain uses TRBV6-1 with TRBJ2-3, with 11 bases fitting TRBD1. The germline V gene encodes CDR1 MNHNS and CDR2 SASEGT. J gave up 3 bases and V 1 base, and 3 bases lay outside the gene matches. This CDR3 has 16 amino acids. The CDR3 DNA reads TGTGCCAGCAGTGAAGGTGGACAGGGGGCAACAGATACGCAGTATTTT. This gives the protein CASSEGGQGATDTQYF.

The V and J genes are TRBV5-8 and TRBJ1-2; TRBD1 aligns across 9 bases. This CDR3 has 15 residues. V was clipped by 1 base and J by 5 bases; unmatched bases: 6. Germline lookup yields CDR1 SGHTS and CDR2 YDEGEE. CDR3: CASSLPLTGGYGYTF. For the CDR3, the DNA is TGTGCCAGCAGCTTGCCCCTGACAGGGGGGTATGGCTACACCTTC.

The gene calls are TRBV5-1 and TRBJ1-4, with 9 bases matching TRBD1. The length of the CDR3 is 16 residues. CDR1 is SGHRS, CDR2 YFSETQ, per germline. The V gene end was trimmed by 0 bases and the J gene end by 5 bases; junction bases not matched to a gene: 5. As DNA, the CDR3 is TGCGCCAGCAGCTTGGATGGACAGGGGCGAAATGAAAAACTGTTTTTT. Protein: CASSLDGQGRNEKLFF.

J is TRBJ2-1 and V is TRBV9, with a weak D call TRBD2 (5 bases). The ends were cut back, 4 bases at V and 3 bases at J, with 17 bases in the middle. This CDR3 is 16 amino acids long. Germline values: CDR1 SGDLS, CDR2 YYNGEE. The CDR3 is CASSPRGSWVYNEQFF. CDR3 nucleotide sequence: TGTGCCAGCAGCCCCCGGGGTAGTTGGGTCTACAATGAGCAGTTCTTC.

This rearrangement joins TRBV6-6 to TRBJ2-7, with TRBD1 identical over 8 bases. Germline V gene sequence: CDR1 MNHNY, CDR2 SVGAGI (reference sequence). The V gene end was trimmed by 2 bases and the J gene end by 6 bases; junction bases not matched to a gene: 6. The CDR3 has 14 residues. The DNA of the CDR3 is TGTGCCAGCAGTTACGGGCGGGACAGGTCCGAGCAGTACTTC. Amino acids: CASSYGRDRSEQYF.

The rearrangement joins TRBV15 to TRBJ1-5; D may be TRBD1 (6 bases). Trimming took off 5 bases at V and 5 bases at J, with 13 bases between the two ends. The length of the CDR3 is 14 residues. Germline CDR1 and CDR2: LNHNV and YYDKDF (reference sequence). The CDR3 DNA reads TGTGCCACCAGCCCAACAGGGTTCGATCAGCCCCAGCATTTT. It translates to CATSPTGFDQPQHF.

The gene calls are TRBV9 and TRBJ1-4; perhaps TRBD1 as D (6 bases). The germline V gene has CDR1 SGDLS and CDR2 YYNGEE. V was cut by 4 bases and J by 6 bases, with 16 bases left in between. The CDR3 extends over 15 amino acids. The CDR3 sequence: CASSSSPGADEKLFF. DNA for the CDR3: TGTGCCAGCAGCTCCTCCCCAGGGGCGGATGAAAAACTGTTTTTT.

The chain is built from TRBV5-1 and TRBJ2-3; 9 bases align to TRBD1. The CDR3 extends over 15 amino acids. Per the germline V gene, CDR1 is SGHRS and CDR2 is YFSETQ. The V gene end was trimmed by 4 bases and the J gene end by 3 bases; junction bases not matched to a gene: 6. CDR3 DNA sequence: TGCGCCAGCAGCGGTGGGACAGGGCGGACAGATACGCAGTATTTT. Protein product: CASSGGTGRTDTQYF.

The V gene is TRBV4-1, the J gene TRBJ2-7, with D maybe TRBD1 (6 bases). Germline-derived CDR1 and CDR2 are MGHRA and YSYEKL. Trimming removed 2 bases from V and 3 bases from J, with 14 bases in between. The CDR3 length is 15 residues. The CDR3 spells CASSQIWGPNYEQYF. DNA of the CDR3: TGCGCCAGCAGCCAAATATGGGGGCCTAACTACGAGCAGTACTTC.

The chain links TRBV27 to TRBJ2-7; D gene uncertain. Germline V gene sequence: CDR1 MNHEY, CDR2 SMNVEV (reference sequence). The CDR3 covers 13 residues. V gave up 6 bases and J gave up 1 base, with 10 bases separating them. In DNA form, the CDR3 reads TGTGCCAGCAGCGTCGGCAGATCCTACGAGCAGTACTTC. This translates into CASSVGRSYEQYF.

The gene calls are TRBV7-8 and TRBJ2-2; D is perhaps TRBD2 (6 bases). With 2 bases removed from V and 1 base from J, the gap between germline ends came to 14 bases. The germline V gene encodes CDR1 SGHVS and CDR2 FQNEAQ. This CDR3 has 17 residues. The CDR3 bases are TGTGCCAGCAGCTTATTCGTGGCGGGATTGAACACCGGGGAGCTGTTTTTT. It translates to CASSLFVAGLNTGELFF.

V and J are TRBV12-5 and TRBJ2-3, with D maybe TRBD2 (6 bases). The ends were cut back, 2 bases at V and 0 bases at J, with 15 bases in the middle. Germline V gives CDR1 LGHNT, CDR2 FRNRAP. The length of the CDR3 is 17 residues. CDR3 bases: TGTGCTAGTGGTTTGATCCTTAGCGGAGCTAGCACAGATACGCAGTATTTT. Encoded protein: CASGLILSGASTDTQYF.

The chain links TRBV6-1 to TRBJ1-3; D unresolved. The V gene's germline CDR1 is MNHNS and CDR2 SASEGT. The V end lost 3 bases, the J end lost 4 bases, and 10 bases lay between the germline ends. This CDR3 spans 14 amino acids. The CDR3 nucleotides read TGTGCCAGCAGTGATCCGTCCCGGGGAAACACCATATATTTT. Its protein product is CASSDPSRGNTIYF.

The chain combines TRBV6-6 with TRBJ1-1, with D possibly TRBD1 on 5 matching bases. V was clipped by 5 bases and J by 6 bases, with 13 bases between them. The CDR3 runs to 13 residues. Germline V lookup: CDR1 MNHNY, CDR2 SVGAGI (reference sequence). The CDR3 region has the DNA TGTGCCAGCAGTACCCGGGACGCCCCTGAAGCTTTCTTT. This gives the protein CASSTRDAPEAFF.

The chain links TRBV11-1 to TRBJ1-1; no firm D call. Germline values: CDR1 SGHAT, CDR2 FQDESV (reference sequence). CDR3 size: 13 residues. V lost 5 bases and J 6 bases, leaving 13 bases between the germline ends. This chain's CDR3 is CASSPDPGAEAFF. CDR3 coding DNA: TGTGCCAGCAGCCCCGACCCTGGGGCTGAAGCTTTCTTT.

This CDR3 reads CASSLSPLTDTQYF. CDR3 coding DNA: TGTGCCAGCAGTTTATCCCCGCTCACAGATACGCAGTATTTT. The chain joins TRBV27 to TRBJ2-3; D is undetermined. Looked up from germline, CDR1 is MNHEY and CDR2 is SMNVEV (reference sequence). Trimming shortened V by 0 bases and J by 2 bases, and 6 bases separated the two germline ends. This CDR3 has 14 amino acids.

This clone was counted ten times or more. This sequence joins TRBV9 and TRBJ2-5; tentative D call: TRBD1 (5 bases). Deletions cut 4 bases from V and 1 base from J, with 17 bases between. The CDR3 has 16 amino acids. Looked up from germline, CDR1 is SGDLS and CDR2 is YYNGEE. This CDR3 is CASSRGALSGQETQYF. The DNA for the CDR3 is TGTGCCAGCAGCCGTGGGGCCCTTTCAGGCCAAGAGACCCAGTACTTC.

V and J are TRBV7-2 and TRBJ1-1, with D possibly TRBD1 on 5 matching bases. In germline, CDR1 is SGHTA, CDR2 FQGNSA. The CDR3 spans 14 residues. The ends were cut back, 0 bases at V and 4 bases at J, with 9 bases in the middle. CDR3 DNA: TGTGCCAGCAGCTTAGCAGGGGCGGGCACTGAAGCTTTCTTT. The encoded protein is CASSLAGAGTEAFF.

This clone was seen once. J is TRBJ2-1 and V is TRBV10-3, with 8 bases fitting TRBD2. V gave up 4 bases and J gave up 5 bases; unmatched junction bases: 7. This CDR3 comprises 15 residues. Germline CDR1 reads ENHRY; CDR2 reads SYGVKD. CDR3 sequence reads: CAISGGVAGNNEQFF. In DNA, the CDR3 is TGTGCCATCAGTGGGGGGGTAGCGGGGAACAATGAGCAGTTCTTC.

This clone appeared a few times. The chain couples TRBV2 to TRBJ2-1, with D tentatively TRBD2 (5 bases). V shed 2 bases and J shed 5 bases, with 13 bases lying between them. The germline CDR1 and CDR2 sequences are SNHLY and FYNNEI. The length of the CDR3 is 15 residues. CDR3 DNA sequence: TGTGCCAGCAGTGAACGGGATCTGAAGGACAATGAGCAGTTCTTC. It is translated as CASSERDLKDNEQFF.

J is TRBJ1-1 and V is TRBV11-3, with 7 bases fitting TRBD1. Germline values: CDR1 SGHNT, CDR2 YENEEA. Germline trimming cut 5 bases from V and 4 bases from J; bases unmatched to any gene: 7. This CDR3 contains 14 residues. CDR3 bases: TGTGCCAGCAGCCAACGGGGACAGAGCACTGAAGCTTTCTTT. Protein sequence: CASSQRGQSTEAFF.

In DNA form, the CDR3 reads TGTGCCAGCAGCTTAGTTGGGGGACCCTGGGAGACCCAGTACTTC. As protein: CASSLVGGPWETQYF. The chain couples TRBV7-6 to TRBJ2-5; D might be TRBD1 or TRBD2, each matching 5 bases. The length of the CDR3 is 15 residues. The V and J ends lost 1 base and 5 bases respectively, with 14 bases between them. The germline V gene encodes CDR1 SGHVS and CDR2 FNYEAQ.

The genes are TRBV5-1 and TRBJ2-2; perhaps TRBD2 as D (6 bases). The CDR3 extends over 15 amino acids. The germline gives CDR1 SGHRS, CDR2 YFSETQ. The germline V and J ends were trimmed by 4 bases and 0 bases, with 10 bases remaining between them. CDR3 sequence reads: CASSVGLTNTGELFF. DNA for the CDR3: TGCGCCAGCAGCGTTGGACTAACGAACACCGGGGAGCTGTTTTTT.

This clone has a count of ten or more. The rearrangement uses TRBV4-2 and TRBJ2-2; D may correspond to TRBD1 or TRBD2 (5 bases each). CDR1 LGHNA and CDR2 YNFKEQ come from the germline V gene. This CDR3 contains 15 residues. The V end was cut by 0 bases, the J end by 10 bases, with 15 bases between. The CDR3, as DNA: TGTGCCAGCAGCCAAGATGATGGGGGAGTTGTGGAGCTGTTTTTT. Encoded protein: CASSQDDGGVVELFF.

The chain couples TRBV7-2 to TRBJ1-1; D not resolved. There are 15 residues in the CDR3. Germline assignment: CDR1 SGHTA and CDR2 FQGNSA. V lost 1 base, J lost 5 bases, and 14 bases lay in between. The CDR3 is CASSLVVSVETEAFF. The CDR3 coding sequence is TGTGCCAGCAGCTTAGTCGTATCGGTGGAAACTGAAGCTTTCTTT.

The genes are TRBV9 and TRBJ2-7; D not resolved. V lost 0 bases, J lost 6 bases, and 13 bases lay in between. The CDR3 runs 14 residues. The germline V gene has CDR1 SGDLS and CDR2 YYNGEE. The CDR3 reads CASSVGPSSSEQYF. The CDR3 DNA reads as TGTGCCAGCAGCGTAGGTCCCAGCTCGAGCGAGCAGTACTTC.